The 27 T cell receptor beta chains in this list originate from one sample, sequenced in a study of HIV-infected children after antiretroviral therapy interruption. RNA-based 3' RACE libraries used unique molecular identifiers. One entry per CDR3 protein results from TCRdb running MiXCR on the 3' RACE reads. The repertoire includes around 50,000 distinct CDR3 sequences, roughly 4.5% of them detected once, and roughly 0.7% sits in the top ten. Treatment given: PENTA 11 planned treatment interruption arm or continuous ART arm. The material sequenced was CD45RA+ CD4+ T cells from PBMCs, pooled from several time points, taken from a donor given antiretroviral therapy, either interrupted or continuous. Subset of the sample: naive CD4+ CD45RA+ CD45RO- T cells. Receptors originate from a pool of human donors with HIV.

The chain links TRBV5-5 to TRBJ1-1; D might be TRBD1 (5 bases). Trimming left V 0 bases short and J 2 bases short, with 8 bases between. CDR1 is SGHKS, CDR2 YYEKEE, per germline (reference sequence). This CDR3 is 14 amino acids long. The chain's CDR3 is CASSLAGRNTEAFF. Written as DNA, the CDR3 is TGTGCCAGCAGCTTGGCGGGGCGCAACACTGAAGCTTTCTTT.

This clonotype has a count of ten or more. The chain carries TRBV20-1 and TRBJ1-1, with D unresolved. This CDR3 spans 14 amino acids. V was pared by 3 bases and J by 3 bases, with 14 bases between. Germline CDR1 is DFQATT and CDR2 is SNEGSKA (reference sequence). Here the CDR3 DNA reads TGCAGTGCTAGCCGAGATGCCGAGTACACTGAAGCTTTCTTT. Residues: CSASRDAEYTEAFF.

In this sample, this clonotype turned up many times. This rearrangement joins TRBV3-1 to TRBJ2-7, with 8 bases identical to TRBD2. This CDR3 region has 15 residues. The V gene's germline CDR1 is LGHDT and CDR2 YNNKEL (reference sequence). J gave up 5 bases and V 0 bases, and 6 bases lay outside the gene matches. The DNA for the CDR3 is TGTGCCAGCAGCCAAGATGGGACTAGTGGAGACGAGCAGTACTTC. It codes for CASSQDGTSGDEQYF.

The V and J genes are TRBV20-1 and TRBJ2-5, with 9 positions matching TRBD1. V was pared by 2 bases and J by 4 bases, with 11 bases of the junction left unmatched. The CDR3 covers 16 residues. Germline CDR1 DFQATT, CDR2 SNEGSKA (reference sequence). This chain's CDR3 is CSARIGTGNIIETQYF. The CDR3 nucleotides read TGCAGTGCTAGAATCGGGACAGGGAATATTATAGAGACCCAGTACTTC.

This clonotype was found a few times. V is TRBV5-1 and J is TRBJ2-3; weak D call: TRBD1 (6 bases). CDR3 length equals 13 residues. The V gene's germline CDR1 is SGHRS and CDR2 YFSETQ. The V end lost 0 bases, the J end lost 7 bases, and 9 bases lay between the germline ends. The CDR3 nucleotides are TGCGCCAGCAGCTTGGCTACAGGGAATACGCAGTATTTT. This translates into CASSLATGNTQYF.

This chain links TRBV2 with TRBJ1-1; D perhaps matches TRBD1 (6 bases). The V gene's germline CDR1 is SNHLY and CDR2 FYNNEI. The CDR3 sequence is 13 residues long. Trimming left V 8 bases short and J 1 base short, with 11 bases between. CDR3 DNA sequence: TGTGCCAGCGGAAAGACAGGGAACACTGAAGCTTTCTTT. The encoded protein is CASGKTGNTEAFF. The whole variable domain, filled in from reference TRBV2 and TRBJ1-1, reads EPEVTQTPSHQVTQMGQEVILRCVPISNHLYFYWYRQILGQKVEFLVSFYNNEISEKSEIFDDQFSVERPDGSNFTLKIRSTKLEDSAMYFCASGKTGNTEAFFGQGTRLTVV.

There are a few counts of this clonotype. The chain combines TRBV4-1 with TRBJ2-2, with a tentative D call TRBD1 (5 bases). Germline V gives CDR1 MGHRA, CDR2 YSYEKL. V lost 4 bases, J lost 4 bases, and 22 bases lay in between. The CDR3 has 18 residues. In DNA form, the CDR3 reads TGCGCCAGCAGCCCACTGGGCCGACCCGGCAGGGTCACCGGGGAGCTGTTTTTT. This codes for CASSPLGRPGRVTGELFF.

The chain combines TRBV4-2 with TRBJ2-7; 7 bases are a match to TRBD2. Germline V lookup: CDR1 LGHNA, CDR2 YNFKEQ. CDR3 size: 15 residues. Germline trimming cut 0 bases from V and 9 bases from J; bases unmatched to any gene: 11. CDR3 DNA sequence: TGTGCCAGCAGCCAAGAAAATCGGGGGGAAGCGCCGCAGTACTTC. Its protein product is CASSQENRGEAPQYF.

This clonotype showed up many times. This rearrangement joins TRBV18 to TRBJ2-7, with D perhaps given as TRBD1 or TRBD2 (5 bases each). Trimming shortened V by 3 bases and J by 0 bases, and 12 bases separated the two germline ends. The CDR3 is made up of 15 amino acids. CDR1 is KGHSH and CDR2 is LQKENI in the germline V gene. The CDR3 DNA reads as TGTGCCAGCTCACCTCGGGACCCGAACTCCTACGAGCAGTACTTC. Its protein product is CASSPRDPNSYEQYF.

This clonotype was observed many times. The chain has TRBV4-1 and TRBJ1-3; D ambiguous. V gave up 0 bases and J gave up 7 bases, with 13 bases separating them. The germline CDR1 and CDR2 sequences are MGHRA and YSYEKL. The length of the CDR3 is 15 residues. The CDR3, as DNA: TGCGCCAGCAGCCAAGATCGAATCAGGTCGAACACCATATATTTT. The encoded protein is CASSQDRIRSNTIYF.

CDR3 nucleotide sequence: TGTGCCAGCACCCTGACAGGGGGCACTGAAGCTTTCTTT. Translated: CASTLTGGTEAFF. This rearrangement joins TRBV12-3 or TRBV12-4 to TRBJ1-1, with TRBD1 matching 9 bases. The length of the CDR3 is 13 residues. Trimming cost V 7 bases and J 4 bases; bases outside gene matches: 4.

This clonotype was observed at least ten times. V is TRBV3-1 and J is TRBJ1-6, with TRBD1 identical over 7 bases. The CDR3 is 14 residues long. Germline CDR1 LGHDT, CDR2 YNNKEL (reference sequence). The V segment lost 4 bases and the J segment 7 bases; nucleotides outside the gene matches: 4. The CDR3 loop is CASSLRDSNSPLHF. CDR3 DNA sequence: TGTGCCAGCAGCCTCAGGGACAGCAATTCACCCCTCCACTTT.

This clonotype occurred many times. The chain employs TRBV2 and TRBJ2-1; 14 bases match TRBD2. The CDR3 loop spans 15 amino acids. The germline CDR1 and CDR2 sequences are SNHLY and FYNNEI. V lost 10 bases to trimming and J lost 7 bases; unmatched junction nucleotides: 9. The CDR3 region has the DNA TGTGCCACCCTCTCTGGGACTAGCGGGGGAAATGAGCAGTTCTTC. It codes for CATLSGTSGGNEQFF.

In its sample, this clonotype was seen a few times. The chain employs TRBV4-1 and TRBJ1-1; D is unclear. CDR1 MGHRA and CDR2 YSYEKL come from the germline V gene. This CDR3 is 17 amino acids long. Trimming took 4 bases from V and 0 from J, leaving 18 bases between them. The CDR3 DNA sequence: TGCGCCAGCAGCCCATCTCGTCTCCAGAAAATGAACACTGAAGCTTTCTTT. The encoded protein is CASSPSRLQKMNTEAFF.

This clonotype appeared many times. The chain employs TRBV19 and TRBJ2-1; 8 bases align to TRBD1. V lost 3 bases to trimming and J lost 7 bases; unmatched junction nucleotides: 17. This CDR3 has 18 amino acids. Germline assignment: CDR1 LNHDA and CDR2 SQIVND (reference sequence). This CDR3 reads CASSIGRGQGIIMNEQFF. CDR3 DNA: TGTGCCAGTAGTATCGGAAGAGGACAGGGAATAATAATGAATGAGCAGTTCTTC.

This clonotype was seen many times. The gene calls are TRBV24-1 and TRBJ2-1; no definite D call. Germline lookup yields CDR1 KGHDR and CDR2 SFDVKD. V lost 5 bases and J lost 10, with 20 bases in between. The CDR3 contains 15 residues. The CDR3 nucleotides read TGTGCCACCAGTGGGGAAGAGAACGGTGGGTACGAGCAGTTCTTC. Translated, it gives CATSGEENGGYEQFF.

Many counts were recorded for this clonotype. The V gene is TRBV19, the J gene TRBJ1-5; the match to TRBD1 covers 7 bases. This CDR3 region has 16 residues. Trimming removed 4 bases from V and 7 bases from J; junction bases left unmatched: 13. The germline CDR1 and CDR2 sequences are LNHDA and SQIVND (reference sequence). The CDR3: CASSNSPGQLYQPQHF. DNA of the CDR3: TGTGCCAGTAGTAATTCGCCGGGACAGCTTTACCAGCCCCAGCATTTT.

The sample holds a few counts of this clonotype. The gene calls are TRBV20-1 and TRBJ2-1; D may be TRBD2 (6 bases). Trimming left V 0 bases short and J 12 bases short, with 12 bases between. Germline V gene sequence: CDR1 DFQATT, CDR2 SNEGSKA (reference sequence). CDR3 length: 12 residues. The DNA of the CDR3 is TGCAGTGCTAGAGATCTTAGCGGAGTGCAGTTCTTC. Amino acids: CSARDLSGVQFF.

In this sample, this clonotype turned up many times. This chain uses TRBV7-8 with TRBJ1-6, with unresolved D. The CDR3 has 12 residues. CDR1 and CDR2 from the germline V gene are SGHVS and FQNEAQ. Trimming removed 7 bases at V and 9 bases at J, with 10 bases between. The CDR3 sequence: CASTTAGSPLHF. CDR3 in DNA: TGTGCCAGCACAACCGCAGGTTCACCCCTCCACTTT.

This clonotype has a handful of counts. The chain has TRBV12-3 or TRBV12-4 and TRBJ2-1, with TRBD1 matching 10 bases. CDR3 length equals 14 residues. Trimming at V came to 10 bases and at J to 7 bases, leaving 10 bases not matched to a gene. In nucleotides, the CDR3 is TGTGCCAACTCACCGGGACAGGGGATGAATGAGCAGTTCTTC. It specifies CANSPGQGMNEQFF.

The chain has TRBV5-1 and TRBJ1-2, with D possibly TRBD1 on 6 matching bases. V lost 5 bases to trimming and J lost 6 bases, with 14 bases between them. This CDR3 comprises 13 residues. CDR1 is SGHRS and CDR2 is YFSETQ in the germline V gene. In DNA form, the CDR3 reads TGCGCCAGCAGTTTCGGACAGTTCGATGGCTACACCTTC. It encodes CASSFGQFDGYTF.

As regards this clonotype: A much larger clonotype is one base distant, so this may be a read error. V gene TRBV5-1 combines with J gene TRBJ1-1; D remains unclear. The germline V gene encodes CDR1 SGHRS and CDR2 YFSETQ. This CDR3 is 15 amino acids long. CDR3 nucleotides: TGCGTCAGCAGCTTGACTGTGGCAATGAAAACTGAAGCTTTCTTT. This gives the protein CVSSLTVAMKTEAFF. Full variable domain (outside the CDR3, taken from reference TRBV5-1 and TRBJ1-1): KAGVTQTPRYLIKTRGQQVTLSCSPISGHRSVSWYQQTPGQGLQFLFEYFSETQRNKGNFPGRFSGRQFSNSRSEMNVSTLELGDSALYLCVSSLTVAMKTEAFFGQGTRLTVV.

This clonotype was seen ten or more times. This chain connects TRBV12-3 or TRBV12-4 to TRBJ2-7; D unresolved. This CDR3 comprises 15 residues. The germline V and J ends were trimmed by 6 bases and 2 bases, with 17 bases remaining between them. CDR3 sequence (DNA): TGTGCCAGCAGCCCAGGAATTAGTACAGCCTACGAGCAGTACTTC. Its translation: CASSPGISTAYEQYF.

This clonotype was found many times. The chain employs TRBV5-1 and TRBJ2-3; D ambiguous. The CDR3 spans 13 residues. CDR1 SGHRS and CDR2 YFSETQ come from the germline V gene. V was pared by 0 bases and J by 4 bases, with 6 bases between. Here the CDR3 DNA reads TGCGCCAGCAGCTTGGTACGAGCAGATACGCAGTATTTT. The encoded protein is CASSLVRADTQYF.

There are many counts of this clonotype. This chain links TRBV5-5 with TRBJ2-1; a possible D gene is TRBD2 (6 bases). Germline lookup yields CDR1 SGHKS and CDR2 YYEKEE (reference sequence). The CDR3 has 16 residues. The V and J ends lost 1 base and 7 bases respectively, with 18 bases between them. The CDR3 bases are TGTGCCAGCAGCTTGCCCCCCGAGGCAGGGAGGAATGAGCAGTTCTTC. Translated: CASSLPPEAGRNEQFF. Together with reference TRBV5-5 and TRBJ2-1, the CDR3 gives the full variable domain: DAGVTQSPTHLIKTRGQQVTLRCSPISGHKSVSWYQQVLGQGPQFIFQYYEKEERGRGNFPDRFSARQFPNYSSELNVNALLLGDSALYLCASSLPPEAGRNEQFFGPGTRLTVL.

This clonotype was observed a few times. This chain links TRBV12-3 or TRBV12-4 with TRBJ1-1; D not certain. The CDR3 loop spans 12 amino acids. The germline V and J ends were trimmed by 5 bases and 0 bases, with 4 bases remaining between them. The CDR3: CASSGLNTEAFF. Here the CDR3 DNA reads TGTGCCAGCAGTGGCCTGAACACTGAAGCTTTCTTT.

This clonotype was detected a few times. This sequence joins TRBV12-3 or TRBV12-4 and TRBJ2-5; possible D gene TRBD1, 5 bases. V shed 10 bases and J shed 4 bases, with 13 bases lying between them. This CDR3 has 12 amino acids. The CDR3 reads CATAGSGETQYF. CDR3 nucleotide sequence: TGTGCCACGGCAGGGTCTGGAGAGACCCAGTACTTC.